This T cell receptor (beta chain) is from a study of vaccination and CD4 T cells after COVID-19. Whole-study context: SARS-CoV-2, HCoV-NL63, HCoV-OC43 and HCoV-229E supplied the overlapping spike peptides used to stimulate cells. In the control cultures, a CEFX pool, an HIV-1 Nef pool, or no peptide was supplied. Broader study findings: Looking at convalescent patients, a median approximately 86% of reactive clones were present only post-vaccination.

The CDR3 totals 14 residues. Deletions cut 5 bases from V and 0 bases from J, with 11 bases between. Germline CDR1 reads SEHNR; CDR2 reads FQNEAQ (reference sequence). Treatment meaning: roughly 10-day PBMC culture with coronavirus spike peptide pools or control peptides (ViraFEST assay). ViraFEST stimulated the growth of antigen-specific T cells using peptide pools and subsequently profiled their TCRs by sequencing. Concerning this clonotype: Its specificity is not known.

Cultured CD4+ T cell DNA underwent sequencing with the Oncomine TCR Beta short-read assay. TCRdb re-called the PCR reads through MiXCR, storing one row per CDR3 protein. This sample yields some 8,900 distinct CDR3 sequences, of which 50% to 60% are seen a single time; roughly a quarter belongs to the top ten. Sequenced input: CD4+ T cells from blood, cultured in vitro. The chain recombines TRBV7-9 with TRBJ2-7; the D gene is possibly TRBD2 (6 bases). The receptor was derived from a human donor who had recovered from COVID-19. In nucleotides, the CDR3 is TGTGCCAGCAGCGCGGGACGGAGCTCCTACGAGCAGTACTTC. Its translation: CASSAGRSSYEQYF. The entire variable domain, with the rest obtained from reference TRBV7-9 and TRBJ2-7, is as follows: DTGVSQNPRHKITKRGQNVTFRCDPISEHNRLYWYRQTLGQGPEFLTYFQNEAQLEKSRLLSDRFSAERPKGSFSTLEIQRTEQGDSAMYLCASSAGRSSYEQYFGPGTRLTVT.